The T cell receptor beta chain described here comes from a study of T-cell memory formation after mild COVID-19 (dated by TCRdb to the early 2020s). About the study as a whole: Most TCR sequence clusters were specific to one of the two donors. Two young, previously healthy adult volunteers made up the cohort, one male and one female. In two donors, T-cell clones that expanded and contracted after mild COVID-19 were followed by sequencing TCRalpha and TCRbeta repertoires longitudinally. Study-wide findings and limitations: Some responding clones were found in pre-infection memory, which suggests that pre-existing cross-reactive memory T cells took part in the SARS-CoV-2 response. Contracting CD4+ clones were located mainly in the CM and EM memory subsets, whereas CD8+ clones were found to be enriched in EMRA. Balanced CD4/CD8 phenotypes were observed for clones contracting from day 15 to 85, whereas a bias towards CD4+ was observed for a second wave of clones expanding from day 15 to 37. SARS-CoV-2 specificity was not confirmed for the second-wave clones peaking on day 37. The study covered only a couple of mild cases, and larger cohorts including severe cases with pre-infection samples were considered necessary.

To note about this clonotype: The target of this receptor is not known. There are no base qualities to consult, and no much larger clone falls within one base.

PBMCs were isolated by Ficoll-Paque density gradient centrifugation. From V the trimming removes 2 bases and from J it removes 10 bases, while the gene matches leave 7 bases of the junction unaccounted for. Per the germline V gene (reference sequence), LGHDT is the CDR1 and YNNKEL is the CDR2. The CDR3 sequence holds 13 residues, the cysteine and phenylalanine included. CDR3 DNA is the only sequence kept; it has 39 bases, read in frame from the first base. Sequenced on an Illumina NovaSeq 6000. Using 5'RACE with constant-segment primers, TCRalpha and TCRbeta cDNA libraries were constructed, with sample barcodes and unique molecular identifiers added in the process. Trizol reagent was used to extract RNA from every sample. Amplification of the libraries took two PCR steps, and the second step added a second sample barcode plus Illumina TruSeq adapters. Sequencing of libraries was performed on an Illumina NovaSeq with 2 x 150 bp paired-end reads. The paper's processing steps were these. Reads were demultiplexed and collapsed into UMI-guided consensus sequences with migec v1.2.7. With mixcr v2.1.11, UMI consensuses were aligned to TRA and TRB V and J templates and assembled into clonotypes. Clonotypes were classified as expanded or contracted when called significant by both edgeR and NoisET, with noise models trained on biological replicates. edgeR calls used a false discovery rate-adjusted p below 0.01 and a log2 fold-change threshold of 1. As an exploratory analysis of dynamics, max-normalized trajectories of the 1000 most abundant clonotypes were examined by PCA with hierarchical clustering. Separately sequenced CD4+ and CD8+ repertoires were used to assign the CD4 or CD8 phenotype of responding clones. TCRdb itself trimmed the public reads at Q25 with fastp, ran MiXCR and retained productive beta chains. Rows merge per CDR3 protein into single entries with the most common DNA and genes. V and J calls and clone size were set by TCRdb, not the authors. The sample contains over 400,000 distinct CDR3 sequences, less than 25% of them found a single time. Of the sample, approximately 14% is held by the ten largest clones.

The receptor comes from an adult woman who had mild COVID-19 (a few samples of this study predate the infection). The sample titles of this study are shuffled in the database, so cell type and time point are left out; the donor was told from shared clones. The sample consisted of PBMCs or a T cell subset sorted from them (not recorded which). The chain is made from TRBV3-1 and TRBJ1-2; 7 nucleotides in the junction match TRBD1. The sequenced DNA is TGTGCCAGCAGCCAATCCTCGACAGGGCCCTACACCTTC. It translates as CASSQSSTGPYTF.